The entry below describes one T cell receptor (beta chain). Seattle enrolled patients during active infection and tracked them longitudinally. This entry comes from a study of blood T cell repertoires in COVID-19. Study-level information: Acute-phase and convalescent COVID-19 samples originated in the United States, Italy and Spain. T cells, B-cell-depleted T cells, or PBMCs provided the cDNA or gDNA that served as material.

V lost 5 bases to trimming and J lost 4 bases; unmatched junction nucleotides: 5. The germline gives CDR1 MNHEY, CDR2 SVGEGT. The CDR3 covers 15 residues. Authors' processing steps: Nucleated cell counts were estimated from reference gene primer amplification. Method: immunoSEQ multiplex PCR; TCRdb's copy keeps in-frame clones and lacks some. The DNA was the basis for D and trimming; V, J and clone size are from that table. The data hold 410,000 or so clones, with about 91% observed a single time. This rearrangement joins TRBV6-2 or TRBV6-3 to TRBJ2-1; TRBD2 agrees at 10 bases. Sequencing used peripheral blood. This TCR was recovered from a woman between 40 and 55 years old with COVID-19, enrolled during active disease. CDR3 loop: CASSLSGRIYNEQFF. CDR3 nucleotide sequence: TGTGCCAGCAGTCTTAGCGGGAGGATATACAATGAGCAGTTCTTC.